The 8 T cell receptor beta chains given below trace back to one sample, sequenced in a study of beta chain features in type 1 diabetes. Study-wide results and caveats: In every one of the four CD4+ subsets, TCRB CDR3s were moderately but significantly shorter in Type 1 diabetes patients.

As every portion of the isolated RNA was reverse transcribed, the sequencing read expressed TCRB transcripts. Sequencing used immunoSEQ multiplex PCR; TCRdb keeps in-frame clones, though not all of them. The sample includes roughly 140,000 clones, about a tenth of them seen just once. Their cognate antigens are unknown. Sequences were obtained from central memory CD4+ T cells from blood. These receptors were collected from a man aged 25 to 45 with type 1 diabetes.

The chain links TRBV9 to TRBJ2-1; 10 positions agree with TRBD2. V trimming: 3 bases; J trimming: 7 bases; junction bases outside the gene matches: 10. Germline CDR1 is SGDLS and CDR2 is YYNGEE. There are 16 residues in the CDR3. The CDR3 loop reads CASSAEWSGRGNEQFF. CDR3 DNA: TGTGCCAGCAGCGCAGAATGGAGCGGGAGGGGGAATGAGCAGTTCTTC. The variable domain in full, with the rest retrieved from reference TRBV9 and TRBJ2-1, is DSGVTQTPKHLITATGQRVTLRCSPRSGDLSVYWYQQSLDQGLQFLIQYYNGEERAKGNILERFSAQQFPDLHSELNLSSLELGDSALYFCASSAEWSGRGNEQFFGPGTRLTVL.

The genes are TRBV10-3 and TRBJ1-2; no clear D gene. Between the trimmed V and J ends, which lost 0 bases and 4 bases, there was a span of 15 bases. The CDR3 runs 16 residues. The germline gives CDR1 ENHRY, CDR2 SYGVKD. CDR3 in amino acids: CAISESKALSVYGYTF. The CDR3 nucleotides are TGTGCCATCAGTGAGTCAAAGGCCCTCAGCGTCTATGGCTACACCTTC.

This chain connects TRBV2 to TRBJ2-2, with 7 bases fitting TRBD1. Trimming cost V 7 bases and J 6 bases; bases outside gene matches: 11. The germline CDR1 and CDR2 sequences are SNHLY and FYNNEI. This CDR3 has 15 residues. CDR3 in DNA: TGTGCCAGCAAAAAGACAGGGATTTTGTCCGGGGAGCTGTTTTTT. Its protein is CASKKTGILSGELFF.

The chain carries TRBV30 and TRBJ1-2, with TRBD1 identical over 9 bases. V was clipped by 3 bases and J by 5 bases; unmatched bases: 4. The CDR3 length is 13 residues. Germline values: CDR1 GTSNPN, CDR2 SVGIG (reference sequence). The CDR3 DNA is TGTGCCTGGAGCATACAGGGGGCGTATGGCTACACCTTC. It specifies CAWSIQGAYGYTF.

The chain links TRBV5-4 to TRBJ2-7, with TRBD2 matching 11 bases. Trimming removed 3 bases from V and 2 bases from J; junction bases left unmatched: 4. The germline V gene encodes CDR1 SGHNT and CDR2 YYREEE (reference sequence). The CDR3 runs 15 residues. The CDR3 nucleotides read TGTGCCAGCAGCTCCGGGACTAGCGGCACCTACGAGCAGTACTTC. Translation: CASSSGTSGTYEQYF.

This clone occurred a few times. The V gene is TRBV5-4, the J gene TRBJ2-7; 12 nucleotides line up with TRBD2. V trimming: 0 bases; J trimming: 4 bases; junction bases outside the gene matches: 2. The CDR3 runs 15 residues. Looked up from germline, CDR1 is SGHNT and CDR2 is YYREEE (reference sequence). This CDR3 reads CASSLGLAGEYEQYF. CDR3 DNA: TGTGCCAGCAGCTTGGGACTAGCGGGAGAGTACGAGCAGTACTTC.

The sample holds a few counts of this clone. The chain links TRBV11-2 to TRBJ2-1; 7 nucleotides agree with TRBD1. CDR1 is SGHAT and CDR2 is FQNNGV in the germline V gene. The length of the CDR3 is 13 residues. V was pared by 3 bases and J by 10 bases, with 6 bases of the junction left unmatched. The CDR3 reads CASSFNRGDEQFF. The DNA of the CDR3 is TGTGCCAGCAGCTTTAACAGGGGCGACGAGCAGTTCTTC.

In this sample, this clone turned up a few times. The J gene is TRBJ1-4, the V gene TRBV29-1; D remains unclear. Between the trimmed V and J ends, which lost 6 bases and 0 bases, there was a span of 14 bases. The germline V gene encodes CDR1 SQVTM and CDR2 ANQGSEA. The CDR3 runs to 15 residues. The chain's CDR3 is CSVSFRGSTNEKLFF. The DNA of the CDR3 is TGCAGCGTCTCATTTCGGGGATCAACTAATGAAAAACTGTTTTTT.